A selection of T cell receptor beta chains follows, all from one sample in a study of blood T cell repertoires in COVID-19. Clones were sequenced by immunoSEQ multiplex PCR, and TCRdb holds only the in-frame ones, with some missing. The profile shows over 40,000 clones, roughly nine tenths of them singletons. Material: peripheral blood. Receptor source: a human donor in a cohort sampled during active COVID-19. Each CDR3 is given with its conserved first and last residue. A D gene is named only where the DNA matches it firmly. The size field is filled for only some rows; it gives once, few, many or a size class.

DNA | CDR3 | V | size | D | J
TGTGCCAGCACCGAAGGGGCTAGCGGGGCTTTGGGCCAGTACTTC | CASTEGASGALGQYF | TRBV11-2 | once | TRBD2 | TRBJ2-5
TGTGCCAGCAGCTTAGGACTCTCCGTCGGTGGCTACACCTTC | CASSLGLSVGGYTF | TRBV7-2 | NA | NA | TRBJ1-2
TGTGCCAGTAGTACCCCCGGAGCTGACGAAAAACTGTTTTTT | CASSTPGADEKLFF | TRBV19 | NA | NA | TRBJ1-4
TGTGCCAGCAGCTTCCTAACGACAGGGGCGGGCGGAAACACCATATATTTT | CASSFLTTGAGGNTIYF | TRBV11-2 | NA | TRBD1 | TRBJ1-3
TGCGCCAGCAGGGTCGGGACAGGGAACAATGAGCAGTTCTTC | CASRVGTGNNEQFF | TRBV5-1 | NA | TRBD1 | TRBJ2-1
TGTGCCAGTAGTATCTCCCCTACAGGGGGTAAAAAGACCCAGTACTTC | CASSISPTGGKKTQYF | TRBV19 | NA | TRBD1 | TRBJ2-5
TGTGCCAGCAGCCAGTCGCAGGGAGGCTACACCTTC | CASSQSQGGYTF | TRBV3-1/TRBV3-2 | NA | NA | TRBJ1-2
TGTGCCAGCAGGTACGGGACTAGCGGGGGCAATGAGCAGTTCTTC | CASRYGTSGGNEQFF | TRBV7-9 | NA | TRBD2 | TRBJ2-1
TGTGCCAGCAGCCAAGACGGGACGGGAGGGCCCTCGTGGGGGGCCAACGTCCTGACTTTC | CASSQDGTGGPSWGANVLTF | TRBV3-1/TRBV3-2 | NA | TRBD2 | TRBJ2-6
TGTGCCAGCAGCACCCCCTCCAGCGGGGTTCGCACAGATACGCAGTATTTT | CASSTPSSGVRTDTQYF | TRBV5-4 | NA | TRBD2 | TRBJ2-3
TGCGCCAGCAGCCTGAGGACAGGGTGGGCCCAAGAGACCCAGTACTTC | CASSLRTGWAQETQYF | TRBV4-1 | NA | TRBD1 | TRBJ2-5
TGCGCCAGCAGCCAAGTGACAGGGAGAGTGAGGACTAATGAAAAACTGTTTTTT | CASSQVTGRVRTNEKLFF | TRBV4-1 | NA | TRBD1 | TRBJ1-4
TGCGCCAGCAGCCAAGTACAGCTTAATTCACCCCTCCACTTT | CASSQVQLNSPLHF | TRBV4-1 | NA | NA | TRBJ1-6
TGTGCCAGCAGTTTATTTCCGAGGAAAGGCTACACCTTC | CASSLFPRKGYTF | TRBV12-3/TRBV12-4 | NA | NA | TRBJ1-2
TGTGCCAGCAGTTACGACAGACTCTATGGCTACACCTTC | CASSYDRLYGYTF | TRBV6-5 | NA | NA | TRBJ1-2
TGTGCCAGCTCACCACGATCTTCGGACACTGAAGCTTTCTTT | CASSPRSSDTEAFF | TRBV18 | NA | NA | TRBJ1-1
TGTGCCTGGAGTCGGACTAGCGCCTACAATGAGCAGTTCTTC | CAWSRTSAYNEQFF | TRBV30 | NA | TRBD2 | TRBJ2-1
TGCGCCAGCAGCCCGGCCTACGGCGGTCAGGAGACCCAGTACTTC | CASSPAYGGQETQYF | TRBV4-3 | NA | NA | TRBJ2-5
TGTGCCAGCAGCCAAGAAGGGGGCCGGGCGCGAGCCTACGAGCAGTACTTC | CASSQEGGRARAYEQYF | TRBV4-2 | NA | TRBD1 | TRBJ2-7
TGTGCCAGCAGCAAAAGGCGGGGTAAAGCCACTGAAGCTTTCTTT | CASSKRRGKATEAFF | TRBV21-1 | NA | NA | TRBJ1-1
TGTGCCAGCTCACCCGGGACAGGGCGGGGAGATACGCAGTATTTT | CASSPGTGRGDTQYF | TRBV18 | NA | TRBD1 | TRBJ2-3
TGTGCCAGTAGTATGAGGACAGGGTCAGATGAGCAGTTCTTC | CASSMRTGSDEQFF | TRBV19 | NA | TRBD1 | TRBJ2-1
TGCGCCAGCAGCTCGGGGACAGGGGCCTATGGCTACACCTTC | CASSSGTGAYGYTF | TRBV5-1 | NA | TRBD1 | TRBJ1-2
TGTGCCAGCAACCTCGACACCAACACTGAAGCTTTCTTT | CASNLDTNTEAFF | TRBV11-2 | NA | NA | TRBJ1-1
TGTGCCAGTAGTTCCCGGTGGAGGGAACAGAACTACGAGCAGTACTTC | CASSSRWREQNYEQYF | TRBV19 | NA | NA | TRBJ2-7
TGTGCCAGCAGCGTAGGGGGACTAGCGGGAGAGACCGGGGAGCTGTTTTTT | CASSVGGLAGETGELFF | TRBV9 | few | TRBD2 | TRBJ2-2
TGTGCCAGCAGCCCACGGACTAGCGGTCTAAATGAGCAGTTCTTC | CASSPRTSGLNEQFF | TRBV5-4 | NA | TRBD2 | TRBJ2-1
TGTGCCAGTAGTATATACGGGACAGGGGGCGGGTTGACTGAAGCTTTCTTT | CASSIYGTGGGLTEAFF | TRBV19 | once | TRBD1 | TRBJ1-1